The 2 T cell receptor beta chains reported below all come from one sample, sequenced in a study of blood T cell repertoires in COVID-19. Measured with immunoSEQ multiplex PCR; TCRdb has only the in-frame clones, and not every one. The sample includes 60,000 to 65,000 clones, around 80% of them seen just once. Sequencing was done on a sample of peripheral blood. The receptors here all came from a man in his sixties with acute or convalescent COVID-19.

The J gene is TRBJ2-5, the V gene TRBV29-1; 7 bases fit TRBD1. Germline CDR1 is SQVTM and CDR2 is ANQGSEA. V trimming: 7 bases; J trimming: 2 bases; junction bases outside the gene matches: 7. The CDR3 runs 13 residues. For the CDR3, the DNA is TGCAGCGCCAAGGGGGCTGGTCAAGAGACCCAGTACTTC. Its translation is CSAKGAGQETQYF.

There are a few counts of this clone. This chain connects TRBV6-2 or TRBV6-3 to TRBJ1-5; TRBD1 matches at 9 bases. The CDR3 totals 18 residues. Germline assignment: CDR1 MNHEY and CDR2 SVGEGT. With V trimmed by 6 bases and J by 2 bases, 14 bases remained unmatched. The CDR3 region is CASSSLLTGGSGNQPQHF. CDR3 bases: TGTGCCAGCAGCTCTCTCTTAACAGGGGGCAGTGGCAATCAGCCCCAGCATTTT.